These 4 T cell receptor beta chains were sequenced from one sample in a study of CD8 T cells in ankylosing spondylitis. TCRdb re-called the 5' RACE reads through MiXCR, storing one row per CDR3 protein. Here the sample spans approximately 150,000 distinct CDR3 sequences, 30% to 35% being singletons. Sequenced input: synovial fluid, either unsorted or a sorted T cell fraction (not recorded which). The receptors shown here come from a male donor with ankylosing spondylitis.

The chain recombines TRBV20-1 with TRBJ2-1; 10 bases are a match to TRBD2. The CDR3 is 16 amino acids. Germline CDR1 reads DFQATT; CDR2 reads SNEGSKA (reference sequence). J lost 1 base, V lost 3 bases, and 6 bases had no gene match. DNA for the CDR3: TGCAGTGCTAGGGCCTCTAGCGGGAGATCCTACAATGAGCAGTTCTTC. It is translated as CSARASSGRSYNEQFF.

The chain carries TRBV6-5 and TRBJ2-7; no definite D call. Germline values: CDR1 MNHEY, CDR2 SVGAGI. Trimming removed 6 bases from V and 9 bases from J, with 18 bases in between. CDR3 length: 13 amino acids. CDR3 loop: CASSYDTSTGQYF. CDR3 bases: TGTGCCAGCAGCTACGACACCTCTACGGGGCAGTACTTC.

V gene TRBV6-2 or TRBV6-3 combines with J gene TRBJ1-2, with D uncertain. The CDR3 is 13 residues long. CDR1 MNHEY and CDR2 SVGEGT come from the germline V gene. The V end lost 0 bases, the J end lost 8 bases, and 10 bases lay between the germline ends. The CDR3 DNA sequence: TGTGCCAGCAGTTACTCAGCTCTTGGAGGCTACACCTTC. The encoded protein is CASSYSALGGYTF.

This clonotype was detected ten times or more. This chain connects TRBV20-1 to TRBJ2-5; 11 nucleotides line up with TRBD2. The V and J ends lost 5 bases and 4 bases, in that order; junction bases with no gene match: 6. Germline CDR1 is DFQATT and CDR2 is SNEGSKA (reference sequence). This CDR3 has 14 amino acids. CDR3 in DNA: TGCAGTGCTCCCCTTAGCGGGAGGGGAGAGACCCAGTACTTC. The encoded protein is CSAPLSGRGETQYF.